The 5 T cell receptor beta chains presented below share a single source sample, sequenced in a study of a mutant IDH1 vaccine in newly diagnosed glioma. Time point reported: week 35, safety follow-up. Vaccination used 300 ug of mutant IDH1 20-mer peptide per dose, with topical imiquimod. These receptors' antigens are unknown. The assay was immunoSEQ multiplex PCR, and TCRdb's table has in-frame clones only and misses some. The sample shows roughly 44,000 clones, around 86% of them seen only once. The specimen was PBMCs, collected from a glioma patient whose treatment included an IDH1 peptide vaccine. The receptors derive from a woman aged 40-49 years with glioma. Some clones in this sample may be carry-over from other donors' samples.

This chain joins TRBV20-1 and TRBJ1-4; D gene ambiguous. The CDR3 loop spans 11 amino acids. Trimming removed 0 bases from V and 8 bases from J, with 4 bases in between. Germline V lookup: CDR1 DFQATT, CDR2 SNEGSKA (reference sequence). The CDR3 sequence is CSARDGEKLFF. For the CDR3, the DNA is TGCAGTGCTAGAGATGGGGAAAAACTGTTTTTT.

This chain uses TRBV5-4 with TRBJ2-1; D may be TRBD2 (5 bases). The CDR3 loop spans 14 amino acids. Per germline, CDR1 SGHNT and CDR2 YYREEE (reference sequence). Trimming stripped 3 bases from V and 4 bases from J, with 11 bases between. The CDR3 nucleotides read TGTGCCAGCAGCTCACTAGGAGAATACAATGAGCAGTTCTTC. Its translation is CASSSLGEYNEQFF.

This clone is labeled medium-sized (0.01 to 0.1%). The V gene is TRBV7-3, the J gene TRBJ1-1; no firm D call. This CDR3 contains 13 residues. The V and J ends lost 3 bases and 1 base respectively, with 6 bases between them. Germline V gives CDR1 SGHTA, CDR2 FQGTGA. DNA for the CDR3: TGTGCCAGCAGCTTGCGCAGGAACACTGAAGCTTTCTTT. Residues: CASSLRRNTEAFF.

This chain links TRBV14 with TRBJ2-3, with a possible D match to TRBD2 (6 bases). Looked up from germline, CDR1 is SGHDN and CDR2 is FVKESK. The CDR3 is 16 residues long. V was pared by 3 bases and J by 0 bases, with 13 bases between. The CDR3 DNA follows: TGTGCCAGCAGCCAGTACACCGGGACTAGCACAGATACGCAGTATTTT. This sequence encodes CASSQYTGTSTDTQYF.

V gene TRBV7-6 combines with J gene TRBJ2-7, with a weak D call TRBD2 (5 bases). The CDR3 consists of 13 residues. Trimming removed 1 base at V and 7 bases at J, with 11 bases between. Germline lookup yields CDR1 SGHVS and CDR2 FNYEAQ. This CDR3 reads CASSLGTQTEQYF. The CDR3 DNA sequence: TGTGCCAGCAGCTTAGGGACTCAGACAGAGCAGTACTTC.